Below are 27 T cell receptor beta chains sequenced from a single sample in a study of T cells in lung cancer brain metastases. Repertoires were generated with immunoSEQ multiplex PCR, while TCRdb's copy carries only in-frame clones and drops some. This sample has about 5,600 clones, with more than 80% found just once. Sequenced sample: tumor tissue from a brain metastasis. The receptor set was obtained from a man aged 50 or older with non-small cell lung cancer that had spread to the brain.

The DNA of the CDR3 is TGTGCCAGCAGTCTGACGGGACAGGGGACTCAGCCCCAGCATTTT. Its protein product is CASSLTGQGTQPQHF. V and J are TRBV6-4 and TRBJ1-5; TRBD1 matches 10 bases. V dropped 5 bases and J dropped 6; count of bases not matched to a gene: 7. The CDR3 extends over 15 amino acids. The V gene's germline CDR1 is MRHNA and CDR2 SNTAGT.

This clone was counted once. V is TRBV29-1 and J is TRBJ2-1, with D perhaps TRBD2 (6 bases). V was shortened by 4 bases and J by 9 bases, with 10 bases between the two germline ends. The length of the CDR3 is 11 residues. Germline CDR1 is SQVTM and CDR2 is ANQGSEA. CDR3 sequence (DNA): TGCAGCGTTGCGGGGGAAGTTGAGCAGTTCTTC. This gives the protein CSVAGEVEQFF.

This chain connects TRBV30 to TRBJ1-1, with D unclear. The CDR3 runs to 11 residues. Per the germline V gene, CDR1 is GTSNPN and CDR2 is SVGIG (reference sequence). With 0 bases removed from V and 11 bases from J, the gap between germline ends came to 10 bases. CDR3 loop: CAWSVDQRAFF. DNA for the CDR3: TGTGCCTGGAGTGTAGATCAGAGGGCTTTCTTT. The full variable domain, in which reference TRBV30 and TRBJ1-1 provide the parts outside the CDR3, is SQTIHQWPATLVQPVGSPLSLECTVEGTSNPNLYWYRQAAGRGLQLLFYSVGIGQISSEVPQNLSASRPQDRQFILSSKKLLLSDSGFYLCAWSVDQRAFFGQGTRLTVV.

The genes are TRBV5-1 and TRBJ1-3; no clear D gene. CDR3 length: 15 amino acids. Germline V gene lookup returns CDR1 SGHRS and CDR2 YFSETQ. V dropped 4 bases and J dropped 0 bases, with 11 bases sitting between them. The CDR3 DNA reads as TGCGCCAGCAGCGCAAACACCGTCTCTGGAAACACCATATATTTT. This encodes CASSANTVSGNTIYF.

The chain combines TRBV29-1 with TRBJ2-3, with 8 bases matching TRBD2. Germline values: CDR1 SQVTM, CDR2 ANQGSEA. This CDR3 spans 14 amino acids. J lost 3 bases, V lost 7 bases, and 9 bases had no gene match. CDR3 in amino acids: CSGARGGRTDTQYF. CDR3 DNA sequence: TGCAGCGGCGCCCGGGGGGGCCGGACAGATACGCAGTATTTT.

This clone was seen a single time. The chain carries TRBV4-2 and TRBJ1-5; D unclear. The V and J ends lost 0 bases and 6 bases respectively, with 9 bases between them. Germline V gene data show CDR1 as LGHNA and CDR2 as YNFKEQ. CDR3 length: 14 amino acids. This chain's CDR3 is CASSQEETSQPQHF. The CDR3 region has the DNA TGTGCCAGCAGCCAAGAAGAGACCAGTCAGCCCCAGCATTTT.

The chain carries TRBV5-1 and TRBJ1-1, with a weak D call TRBD1 (5 bases). The CDR3 is made up of 15 amino acids. The V gene's germline CDR1 is SGHRS and CDR2 YFSETQ. Trimming pared 1 base from V and 2 bases from J, leaving 12 bases between. CDR3 in amino acids: CASSLMPGGNTEAFF. The CDR3 nucleotides are TGCGCCAGCAGCTTGATGCCGGGGGGAAACACTGAAGCTTTCTTT.

Concerning this clone: One junction end disagrees with the germline gene, perhaps due to a read error. The chain carries TRBV30 and TRBJ1-6, with unresolved D. CDR3 size: 12 residues. CDR1 GTSNPN and CDR2 SVGIG come from the germline V gene (reference sequence). This CDR3 reads CAWSVYSSPLHF. CDR3 nucleotide sequence: TGTGCCTGGAGTGTATATAGTTCACCCCTCCACTTT.

The chain joins TRBV30 to TRBJ1-1; D not resolved. Germline CDR1 and CDR2: GTSNPN and SVGIG (reference sequence). The V gene lost 0 bases and the J gene lost 3 bases, with 2 bases spanning the gap. This CDR3 spans 11 amino acids. The CDR3 protein is CAWSVDTEAFF. As DNA, the CDR3 is TGTGCCTGGAGTGTAGACACTGAAGCTTTCTTT.

The V and J genes are TRBV18 and TRBJ1-3; D perhaps matches TRBD1 (5 bases). The CDR3 covers 15 residues. V dropped 2 bases and J dropped 0 bases, with 8 bases sitting between them. CDR1 is KGHSH and CDR2 is LQKENI in the germline V gene. Here the CDR3 reads CASSPNGGSGNTIYF. For the CDR3, the DNA is TGTGCCAGCTCACCAAACGGGGGCTCTGGAAACACCATATATTTT.

J is TRBJ1-6 and V is TRBV15; D is unresolved. This CDR3 spans 16 amino acids. Germline assignment: CDR1 LNHNV and CDR2 YYDKDF (reference sequence). V lost 0 bases and J lost 8, with 14 bases in between. The CDR3 DNA follows: TGTGCCACCAGCAGAGATCGTGTAGGACGCGATTCACCCCTCCACTTT. Protein sequence: CATSRDRVGRDSPLHF. Full variable domain (remainder filled in from reference TRBV15 and TRBJ1-6): DAMVIQNPRYQVTQFGKPVTLSCSQTLNHNVMYWYQQKSSQAPKLLFHYYDKDFNNEADTPDNFQSRRPNTSFCFLDIRSPGLGDTAMYLCATSRDRVGRDSPLHFGNGTRLTVT.

This rearrangement joins TRBV18 to TRBJ1-2, with 9 nucleotides matching TRBD1. This CDR3 spans 17 amino acids. Germline V gives CDR1 KGHSH, CDR2 LQKENI. J lost 8 bases, V lost 3 bases, and 16 bases had no gene match. DNA for the CDR3: TGTGCCAGCTCACCGGCACAGGGGGCGTCTAACTATGGGGGCTACACCTTC. Translation gives CASSPAQGASNYGGYTF.

This clone occurred a few times. The chain is built from TRBV5-1 and TRBJ2-7; D perhaps matches TRBD1 (5 bases). Germline CDR1 SGHRS, CDR2 YFSETQ. Trimming took off 0 bases at V and 2 bases at J, with 9 bases between the two ends. This CDR3 comprises 14 residues. CDR3 in amino acids: CASSLETGPYEQYF. The CDR3 region has the DNA TGCGCCAGCAGCTTGGAAACAGGACCCTACGAGCAGTACTTC.

The table lists this clone with a few counts. This sequence joins TRBV21-1 and TRBJ1-2; the table assigns TRBD1, which was not confirmed against the DNA. TRBV21-1 is tagged as a pseudogene. The CDR3 extends over 15 amino acids. CDR3 nucleotides: TGTGCCAGCAGCAAAGGGACAGGTAGATTGTGTGGCTACACCTTC. Residues: CASSKGTGRLCGYTF.

The chain has TRBV2 and TRBJ1-6; a possible D gene is TRBD1 (6 bases). The CDR3 runs to 13 residues. CDR1 and CDR2 (germline): SNHLY, FYNNEI. V was pared by 9 bases and J by 7 bases, with 13 bases between. CDR3 nucleotide sequence: TGTGCCAGTAGCCGGGACATAAATTCACCCCTCCACTTT. The encoded protein is CASSRDINSPLHF.

The chain uses TRBV5-1 and TRBJ2-2; D possibly corresponds to TRBD2 (5 bases). The CDR3 totals 13 residues. CDR1 and CDR2 (germline): SGHRS, YFSETQ. With 6 bases removed from V and 6 bases from J, the gap between germline ends came to 12 bases. The CDR3 nucleotides are TGCGCCAGCAACGAGGGAGTGGCCGGGGAGCTGTTTTTT. Residues: CASNEGVAGELFF.

The chain is built from TRBV7-9 and TRBJ1-2; the D is unclear. Germline CDR1 reads SEHNR; CDR2 reads FQNEAQ (reference sequence). The CDR3 is made up of 17 amino acids. Trimming shortened V by 5 bases and J by 3 bases, and 22 bases separated the two germline ends. Here the CDR3 DNA reads TGTGCCAGCAGCCCACCATTGGGGATCGTATCTGACTATGGCTACACCTTC. Its translation is CASSPPLGIVSDYGYTF.

The DNA for the CDR3 is TGCGCCAGCAGTCCGGGGGGCCGCGTGATTGGCAATCAGCCCCAGCATTTT. Amino acids: CASSPGGRVIGNQPQHF. V and J are TRBV23-1 and TRBJ1-5, with D perhaps TRBD1 (6 bases). TRBV23-1 is an ORF; its function is uncertain. The CDR3 spans 17 residues. V was shortened by 4 bases and J by 2 bases, with 18 bases between the two germline ends.

The CDR3 region is CAINLGHTNEKLFF. The CDR3 DNA reads TGTGCCATCAATCTCGGACACACTAATGAAAAACTGTTTTTT. The V and J genes are TRBV10-3 and TRBJ1-4; the D gene is possibly TRBD1 (5 bases). Per germline, CDR1 ENHRY and CDR2 SYGVKD. CDR3 length: 14 amino acids. The V gene lost 7 bases and the J gene lost 2 bases, with 11 bases spanning the gap.

The rearrangement joins TRBV6-1 to TRBJ2-3, with TRBD1 identical over 7 bases. The V gene's germline CDR1 is MNHNS and CDR2 SASEGT. This CDR3 contains 15 residues. V was pared by 4 bases and J by 2 bases, with 6 bases of the junction left unmatched. CDR3 sequence (DNA): TGTGCCAGCAGTGTGATAGGGGGCCCCACAGATACGCAGTATTTT. It yields the protein CASSVIGGPTDTQYF.

V gene TRBV27 combines with J gene TRBJ2-7, with D possibly being TRBD2 (5 bases). The germline V gene has CDR1 MNHEY and CDR2 SMNVEV (reference sequence). V shed 2 bases and J shed 2 bases, with 10 bases lying between them. There are 14 residues in the CDR3. The CDR3 reads CASSLGQTTYEQYF. The DNA for the CDR3 is TGTGCCAGCAGTTTAGGGCAGACTACCTACGAGCAGTACTTC.

This clone appeared a single time. The rearrangement links TRBV10-3 to TRBJ2-7, with TRBD2 as a possible D gene (7 bases). This CDR3 has 13 residues. Germline V gene data show CDR1 as ENHRY and CDR2 as SYGVKD. Trimming left V 6 bases short and J 5 bases short, with 14 bases between. For the CDR3, the DNA is TGTGCCATCAGGGGGGCGGGAGTCCACGAGCAGTACTTC. As protein: CAIRGAGVHEQYF.

The chain joins TRBV18 to TRBJ1-6; the D is unclear. The germline CDR1 and CDR2 sequences are KGHSH and LQKENI. V lost 6 bases to trimming and J lost 7 bases, with 16 bases between them. The CDR3 runs 15 residues. CDR3 in amino acids: CASSPGRQGNSPLHF. The CDR3 region has the DNA TGTGCCAGCTCGCCTGGACGCCAAGGGAATTCACCCCTCCACTTT.

The sample holds one count of this clone. The J gene is TRBJ1-5, the V gene TRBV2; 7 bases match TRBD1. The length of the CDR3 is 15 residues. Germline-derived CDR1 and CDR2 are SNHLY and FYNNEI. The trim removed 6 bases at V and 5 bases at J, leaving 10 bases unmatched. CDR3 amino acids: CASRQLTGADQPQHF. CDR3 in DNA: TGTGCCAGCAGACAACTAACAGGGGCGGATCAGCCCCAGCATTTT.

The J gene is TRBJ2-1, the V gene TRBV7-2, with 11 bases aligning to TRBD2. Unmatched junction bases numbered 11, after V lost 0 bases and J lost 10 bases. CDR1 and CDR2 from the germline V gene are SGHTA and FQGNSA. The CDR3 has 17 amino acids. CDR3 protein: CASSLAFVSGGAFEQFF. The CDR3 DNA reads TGTGCCAGCAGCTTAGCGTTTGTTAGCGGGGGGGCTTTCGAGCAGTTCTTC.

The chain recombines TRBV6-5 with TRBJ2-3; unclear D gene. V was shortened by 5 bases and J by 3 bases, with 6 bases between the two germline ends. CDR1 MNHEY and CDR2 SVGAGI come from the germline V gene. This CDR3 comprises 12 residues. CDR3 nucleotide sequence: TGTGCCAGCAGTGACCAGACAGATACGCAGTATTTT. Residues: CASSDQTDTQYF.

The V call is TRBV19, the J call TRBJ2-5; D is unclear. V lost 6 bases and J 4 bases, leaving 12 bases between the germline ends. This CDR3 region has 13 residues. Germline CDR1 reads LNHDA; CDR2 reads SQIVND (reference sequence). Here the CDR3 reads CASSPSSLETQYF. Written as DNA, the CDR3 is TGTGCCAGTAGCCCCTCCTCCTTAGAGACCCAGTACTTC. The entire variable domain, with the rest obtained from reference TRBV19 and TRBJ2-5, is as follows: DGGITQSPKYLFRKEGQNVTLSCEQNLNHDAMYWYRQDPGQGLRLIYYSQIVNDFQKGDIAEGYSVSREKKESFPLTVTSAQKNPTAFYLCASSPSSLETQYFGPGTRLLVL.